This T cell receptor (beta chain) derives from a study of graft-versus-host responses after intestinal transplantation (dated by TCRdb to the early 2020s). For context, the study as a whole: Recipients received multivisceral, liver-intestinal, or isolated intestinal transplants. Anti-thymocyte globulin induction was given to all recipients, followed by maintenance tacrolimus and steroids for 2 to 3 years. Bulk TCR-beta CDR3 sequencing was used to track graft-versus-host and host-versus-graft alloreactive T cell clones in the graft, circulation and bone marrow after intestinal transplantation. To identify alloreactive clones, pre-transplant mixed lymphocyte reaction products were sequenced and then compared with unstimulated pre-transplant donor and recipient T cells. The cohort enrolled some 24 intestinal transplant recipients, one of whom was a retransplant, and a few patients without pretransplant specimens were excluded. Donor T cell macrochimerism was defined as a peak of at least 4% donor T cells among recipient peripheral blood mononuclear cells. Rather than going through the commercial service, samples from three later patients were sequenced in-house on an Illumina MiSeq and processed with MiXCR.

As regards this clone: There are no base qualities to consult, and no much larger clone falls within one base.

From a lookup of the germline V gene, CDR1 and CDR2 are MNHNS and SASEGT. The CDR3 goes from the cysteine to the phenylalanine over 13 residues. Just the 39-base CDR3 DNA is kept, in frame starting at base 1. V is shortened by 6 bases, J by 2 bases, and the region joining them spans 10 bases. The library was obtained by the immunoSEQ multiplex PCR assay. In most patients, genomic DNA was isolated using the Qiagen DNeasy Blood and Tissue Kit and sent frozen to Adaptive Biotechnologies for TCR sequencing. For most patients, genomic DNA was subjected to high-throughput TCR-beta CDR3 sequencing by Adaptive Biotechnologies. In the authors' own workflow: TCR sequencing data were retrieved from Adaptive's ImmunoSEQ software for around 20 patients, whereas a few other patients were processed with MiXCR and VDJtools. To correct CD4 versus CD8 sorting errors, sequences present in both subsets at a frequency ratio below 5:1 were removed. CDR3 nucleotide sequences shared between donor and recipient were removed because their origin could not be assigned. At least 2-fold expansion over unstimulated cells and a minimum CFSE-low frequency of 0.002% (template counts) or 0.001% (read counts) were required for clones to be classified as alloreactive. Mappable clones were those detected in sequenced pre-transplant spleen, lymph node, or MLR CFSE-low populations of the donor or recipient. The cumulative frequency of alloreactive clones was calculated as a percentage of all sequences, weighted by copy number. TCRdb re-hosts the immuneACCESS table, in-frame sequences only. Its copies lack some clones; in the studies checked, an unresolved V gene accounts for under half of them, and the cause for the rest is not known. Clone size and V and J calls were adopted from that table, with D and trimming inferred from the DNA. This sample lists about 12,000 clones; 35% were detected once. About 3.2% of the sample is taken by the ten largest.

The sample's time point label, decoded: cells obtained before transplantation from donor or recipient. Mixed lymphocyte reactions plated approximately 200,000 CFSE-labeled pre-transplant responders with approximately 200,000 irradiated violet-dye-labeled stimulators and were cultured for around six days. Proliferating CD3+CD4+CFSE-low and CD3+CD8+CFSE-low responder cells were FACS-sorted on a BD Influx sorter after the mixed lymphocyte reaction. Findings and caveats that apply to the study as a whole: The conclusions were limited by the relatively low number and heterogeneity of the intestinal transplant patients. Peak levels of circulating GvH clones were associated with declines in HvG clones early after transplant. GvH clones were detected in recipient bone marrow, and some of these GvH clones were observed earlier in ileal mucosa or blood, consistent with an intestinal mucosal origin. In patients with donor T cell macrochimerism, the allografts had high GvH to HvG T cell clonal ratios.

The chain joins TRBV6-1 to TRBJ1-2; matching of 6 bases hints at TRBD1 as the D gene. This clonotype was obtained from a human patient who received an intestinal transplant. Sequences were derived from alloreactive CD8+ T cells from a mixed lymphocyte reaction culture, sampled before intestinal transplant. The intended sense of this specimen's cell subset or site label: CFSE-low proliferating T cells sorted from roughly 6-day pre-transplant mixed lymphocyte reaction (GvH or HvG direction). The CDR3 protein sequence reads: CASRLTGNYGYTF. The DNA sequence is given as TGTGCCAGCAGACTTACAGGGAACTATGGCTACACCTTC.